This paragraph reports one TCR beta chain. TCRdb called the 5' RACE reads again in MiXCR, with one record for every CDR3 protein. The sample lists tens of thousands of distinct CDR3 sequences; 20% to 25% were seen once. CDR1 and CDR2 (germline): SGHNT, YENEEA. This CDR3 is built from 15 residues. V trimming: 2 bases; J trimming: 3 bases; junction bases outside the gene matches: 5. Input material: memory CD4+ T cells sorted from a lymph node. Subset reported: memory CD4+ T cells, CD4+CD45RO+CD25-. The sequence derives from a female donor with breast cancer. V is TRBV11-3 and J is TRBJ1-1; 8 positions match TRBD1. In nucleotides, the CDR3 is TGTGCCAGCAGCTTACAAGACAGGGGAGACACTGAAGCTTTCTTT. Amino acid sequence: CASSLQDRGDTEAFF.